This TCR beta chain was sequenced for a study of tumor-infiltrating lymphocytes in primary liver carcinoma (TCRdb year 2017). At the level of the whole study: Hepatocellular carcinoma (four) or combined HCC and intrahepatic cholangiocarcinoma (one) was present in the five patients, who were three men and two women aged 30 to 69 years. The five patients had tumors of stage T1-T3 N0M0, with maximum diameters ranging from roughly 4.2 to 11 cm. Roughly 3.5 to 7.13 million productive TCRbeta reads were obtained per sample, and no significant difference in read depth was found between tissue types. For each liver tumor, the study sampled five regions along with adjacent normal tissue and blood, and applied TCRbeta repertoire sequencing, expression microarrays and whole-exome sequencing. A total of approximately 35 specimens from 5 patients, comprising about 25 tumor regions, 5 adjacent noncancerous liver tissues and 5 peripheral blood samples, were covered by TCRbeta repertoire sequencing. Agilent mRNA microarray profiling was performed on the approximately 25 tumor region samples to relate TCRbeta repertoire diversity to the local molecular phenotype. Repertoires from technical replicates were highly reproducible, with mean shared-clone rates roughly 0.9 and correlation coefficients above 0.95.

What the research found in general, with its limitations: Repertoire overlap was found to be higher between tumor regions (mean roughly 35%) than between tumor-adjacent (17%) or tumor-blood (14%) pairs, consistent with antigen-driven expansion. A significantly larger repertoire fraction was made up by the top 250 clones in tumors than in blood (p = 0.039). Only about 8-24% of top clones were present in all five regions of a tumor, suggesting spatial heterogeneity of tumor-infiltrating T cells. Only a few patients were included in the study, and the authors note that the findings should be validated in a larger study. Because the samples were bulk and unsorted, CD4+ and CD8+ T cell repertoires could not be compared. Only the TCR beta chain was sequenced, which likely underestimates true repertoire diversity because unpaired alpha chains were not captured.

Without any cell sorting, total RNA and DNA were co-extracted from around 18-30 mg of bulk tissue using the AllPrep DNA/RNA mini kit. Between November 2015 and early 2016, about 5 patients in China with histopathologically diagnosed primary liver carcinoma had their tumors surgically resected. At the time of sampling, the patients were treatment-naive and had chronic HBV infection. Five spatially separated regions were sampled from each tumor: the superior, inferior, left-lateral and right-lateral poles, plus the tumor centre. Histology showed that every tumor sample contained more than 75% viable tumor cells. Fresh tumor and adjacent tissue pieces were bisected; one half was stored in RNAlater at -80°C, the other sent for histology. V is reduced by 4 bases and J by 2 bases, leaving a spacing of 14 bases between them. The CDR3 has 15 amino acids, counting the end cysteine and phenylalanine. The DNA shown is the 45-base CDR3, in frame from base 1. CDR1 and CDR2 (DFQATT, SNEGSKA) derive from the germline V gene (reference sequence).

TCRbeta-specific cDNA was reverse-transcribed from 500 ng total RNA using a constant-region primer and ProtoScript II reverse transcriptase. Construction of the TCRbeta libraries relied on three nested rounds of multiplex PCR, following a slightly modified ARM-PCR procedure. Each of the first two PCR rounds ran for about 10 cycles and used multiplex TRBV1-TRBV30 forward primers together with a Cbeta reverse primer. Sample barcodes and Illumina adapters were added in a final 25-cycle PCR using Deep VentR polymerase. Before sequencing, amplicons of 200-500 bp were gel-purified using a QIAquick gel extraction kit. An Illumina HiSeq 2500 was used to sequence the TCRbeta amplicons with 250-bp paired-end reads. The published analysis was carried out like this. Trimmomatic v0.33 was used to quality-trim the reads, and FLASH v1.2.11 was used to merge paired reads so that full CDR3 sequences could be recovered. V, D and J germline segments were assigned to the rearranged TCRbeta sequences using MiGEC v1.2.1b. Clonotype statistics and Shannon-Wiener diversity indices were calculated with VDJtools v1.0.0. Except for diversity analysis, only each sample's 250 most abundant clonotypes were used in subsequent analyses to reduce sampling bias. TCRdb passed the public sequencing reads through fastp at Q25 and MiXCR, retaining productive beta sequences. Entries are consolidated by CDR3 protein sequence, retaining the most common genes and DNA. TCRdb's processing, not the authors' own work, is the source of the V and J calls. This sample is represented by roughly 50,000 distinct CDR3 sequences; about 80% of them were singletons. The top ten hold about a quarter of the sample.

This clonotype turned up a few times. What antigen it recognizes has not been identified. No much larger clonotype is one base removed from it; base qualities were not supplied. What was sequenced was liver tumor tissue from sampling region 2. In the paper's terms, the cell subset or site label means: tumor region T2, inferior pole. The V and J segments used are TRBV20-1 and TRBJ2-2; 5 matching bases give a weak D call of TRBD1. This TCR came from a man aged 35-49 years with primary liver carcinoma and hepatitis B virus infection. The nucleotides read TGCAGTGCTAAAGGCGTAGGGGCAAACACCGGGGAGCTGTTTTTT. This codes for CSAKGVGANTGELFF.